Below, one T cell receptor (beta chain) is given with its context. As yet, its antigen is unknown. Other DNA sequences from this sample encode an identical CDR3 as well. The source of the sample is a study of cytomegalovirus exposure and HLA in healthy donors. On the study more broadly: Out of 398 genotyped donors, about 84% belonged to the Caucasian-associated ancestry cluster.

The CDR3 loop spans 14 amino acids. Trimming shortened V by 3 bases and J by 1 base, and 7 bases separated the two germline ends. Per the germline V gene, CDR1 is LNHDA and CDR2 is SQIVND (reference sequence). Overall study results and limits: Fewer N-insertions than the roughly 600-donor mean were reportedly shown by an Asian-associated ancestry cluster in a later analysis. In presence/absence analyses, roughly uniform sequencing depth across donors was assumed. Indistinguishable V segments, including TRBV6-2 and TRBV6-3, were excluded.

The study ran its PCR with 60 Vbeta and 13 Jbeta primers. Using immunoSEQ multiplex PCR, the repertoire was profiled, and TCRdb retains in-frame clones only, with some absent. The sample records about 150,000 clones, 66% being singletons. The source is a woman aged 60-75 years in good health and CMV-seronegative. Sequenced material: PBMCs. The V and J genes are TRBV19 and TRBJ1-5; D uncertain. CDR3 residues: CASSIGQSNQPQHF. The DNA of the CDR3 is TGTGCCAGTAGTATTGGCCAAAGCAATCAGCCCCAGCATTTT.